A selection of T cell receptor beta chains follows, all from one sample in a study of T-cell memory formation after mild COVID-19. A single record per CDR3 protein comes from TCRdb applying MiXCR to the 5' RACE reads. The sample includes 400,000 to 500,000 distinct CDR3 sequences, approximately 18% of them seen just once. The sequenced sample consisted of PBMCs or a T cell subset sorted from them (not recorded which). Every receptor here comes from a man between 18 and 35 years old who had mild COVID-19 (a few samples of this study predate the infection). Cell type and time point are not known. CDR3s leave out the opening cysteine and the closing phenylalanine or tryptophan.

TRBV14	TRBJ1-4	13	ASSQPRPQGEKLF
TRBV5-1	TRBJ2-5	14	ASSLVGAGLQETQY
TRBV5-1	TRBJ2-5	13	ASSGYQGAGETQY
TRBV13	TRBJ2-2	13	ASSYRDRNTGELF
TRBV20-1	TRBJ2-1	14	SARDLLGPSKDEQF
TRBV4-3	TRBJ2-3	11	ASSPLPRDTQY
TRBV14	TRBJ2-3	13	ASSPTGQGTDTQY
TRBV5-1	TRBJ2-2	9	ASSPARELF
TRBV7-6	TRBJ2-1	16	ASSLTPPGPSSYNEQF
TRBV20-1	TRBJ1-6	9	SARGNSPLH
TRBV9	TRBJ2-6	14	ASSVGQHSGANVLT
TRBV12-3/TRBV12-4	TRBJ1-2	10	ASSFRDYGYT
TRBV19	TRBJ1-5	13	ASSTQGAEDQPQH
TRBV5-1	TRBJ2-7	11	ASSHLEGGEQY
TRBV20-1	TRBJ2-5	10	SARDLRARIY
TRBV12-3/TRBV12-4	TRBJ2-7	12	ASSQTGSSYEQY
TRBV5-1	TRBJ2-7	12	ASSLTPPSYEQY
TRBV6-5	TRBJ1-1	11	ASSPPGRREAF
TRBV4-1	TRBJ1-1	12	ASSRESGETEAF
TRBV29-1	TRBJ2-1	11	SVGQALRNEQF
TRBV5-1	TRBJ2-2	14	ASSPRQIANTGELF
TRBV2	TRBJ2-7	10	AGGQASYEQY
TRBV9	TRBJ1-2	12	ASSAGTGVYGYT
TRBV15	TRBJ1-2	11	ATSRDHLSGYT
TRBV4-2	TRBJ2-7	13	ASSQGSGLSYEQY
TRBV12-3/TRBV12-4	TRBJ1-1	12	ASSRQTLNTEAF
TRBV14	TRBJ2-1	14	ASSLRRDRVDNEQF
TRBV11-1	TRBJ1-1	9	ASSLQQEAF
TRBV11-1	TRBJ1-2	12	ASSFGQTSYGYT
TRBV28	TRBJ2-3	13	ASSSAGTDTDTQY
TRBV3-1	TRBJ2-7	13	ASSQTGTLTYEQY
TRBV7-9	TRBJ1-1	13	ASSLWTLMNTEAF
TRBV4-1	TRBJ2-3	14	ASSQVRDRGRDTQY
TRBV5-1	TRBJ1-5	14	ASSLGGAGWDQPQH
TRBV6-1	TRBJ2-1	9	ASSPPGRQF
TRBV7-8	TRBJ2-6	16	ASSVPGQGSSGANVLT
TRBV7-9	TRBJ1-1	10	ASSAQSTEAF
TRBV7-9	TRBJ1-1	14	ASSSPRGGMRTEAF
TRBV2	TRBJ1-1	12	ASTARTGRTEAF
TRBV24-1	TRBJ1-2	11	ATPSGVNDGYT
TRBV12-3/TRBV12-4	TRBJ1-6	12	ASSGLIWGAPLH
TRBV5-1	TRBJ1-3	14	ASSLAGIYSGNTIY
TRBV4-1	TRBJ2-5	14	ASSRGLAGPQETQY
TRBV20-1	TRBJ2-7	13	SASRRAGGSYEQY
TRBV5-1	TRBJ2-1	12	ASSLGYGELEQF
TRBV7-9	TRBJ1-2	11	ASSLGVRYGYT
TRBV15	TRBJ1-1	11	ATSPTPNTEAF
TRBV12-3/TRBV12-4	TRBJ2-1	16	ASSLSYMGGDSYNEQF
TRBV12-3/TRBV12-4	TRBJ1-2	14	ASSFMGYGPHYGYT
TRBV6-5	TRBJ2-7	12	ASSWDRGGYEQY
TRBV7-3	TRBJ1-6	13	ASSRQGGANSPLH
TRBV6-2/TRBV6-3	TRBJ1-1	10	ASTHGGSEAF
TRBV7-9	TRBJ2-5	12	ASQVAEEQETQY